This TCR beta chain was obtained from a study of T cells in Graves' hyperthyroidism and ophthalmopathy. Ophthalmopathy in the patients scored at least 3 on Clinical Activity Score and at least 4 on NOSPECS grade, lasting under 3 months. At least ten counts were recorded for this clonotype. TCR beta CDR3 sequences were amplified from RNA transcripts. An initial round of RT-PCR targeting the TCR CDR3 relied on the HTBI primer set. TCRdb called the multiplex PCR reads again in MiXCR, with one record for every CDR3 protein. The table includes 500,000 or so distinct CDR3 sequences, around 15% detected once. The CDR3 extends over 15 amino acids. Per the germline V gene, CDR1 is SGHTA and CDR2 is FQGNSA. J was trimmed by 6 bases and V by 4 bases; bases with no gene match: 9.

The sequencing input was blood. The chain uses TRBV7-2 and TRBJ2-3; 8 bases agree with TRBD2. This TCR was sampled from a woman aged 30 to 39 with Graves' ophthalmopathy. The chain's CDR3 is CASSSLYREGDTQYF. CDR3 nucleotide sequence: TGTGCCAGCAGCTCTCTTTATCGGGAGGGTGATACGCAGTATTTT.